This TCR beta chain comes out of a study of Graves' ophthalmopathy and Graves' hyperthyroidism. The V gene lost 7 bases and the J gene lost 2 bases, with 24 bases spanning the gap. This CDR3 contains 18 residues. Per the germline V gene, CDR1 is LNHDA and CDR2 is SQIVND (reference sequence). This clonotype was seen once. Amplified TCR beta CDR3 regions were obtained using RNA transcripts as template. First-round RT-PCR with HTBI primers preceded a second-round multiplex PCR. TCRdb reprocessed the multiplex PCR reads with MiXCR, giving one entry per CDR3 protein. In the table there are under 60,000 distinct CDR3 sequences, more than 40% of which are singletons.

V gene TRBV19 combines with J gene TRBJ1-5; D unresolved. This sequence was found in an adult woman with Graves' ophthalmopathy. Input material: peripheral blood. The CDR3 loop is CASTPGRGSWGGNQPQHF. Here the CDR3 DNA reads TGTGCCAGTACTCCCGGACGGGGTAGCTGGGGTGGCAATCAGCCCCAGCATTTT.